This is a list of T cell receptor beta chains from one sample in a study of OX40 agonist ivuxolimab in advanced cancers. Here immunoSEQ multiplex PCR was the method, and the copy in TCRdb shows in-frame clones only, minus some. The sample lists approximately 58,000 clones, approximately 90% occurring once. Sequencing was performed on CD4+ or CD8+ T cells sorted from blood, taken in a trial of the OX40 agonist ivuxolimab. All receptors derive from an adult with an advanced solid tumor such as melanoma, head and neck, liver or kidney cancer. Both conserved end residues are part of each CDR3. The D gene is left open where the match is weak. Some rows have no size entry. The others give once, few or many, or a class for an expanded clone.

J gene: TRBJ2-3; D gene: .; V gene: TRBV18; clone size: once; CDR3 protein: CASSDREDTQYF; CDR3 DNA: TGTGCCAGCTCCGACCGTGAAGATACGCAGTATTTT
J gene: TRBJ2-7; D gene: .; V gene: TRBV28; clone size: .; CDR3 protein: CASSFPGNYEQYF; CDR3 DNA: TGTGCCAGCAGTTTCCCCGGGAACTACGAGCAGTACTTC
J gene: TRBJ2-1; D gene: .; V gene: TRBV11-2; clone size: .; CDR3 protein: CASSPPTNEQFF; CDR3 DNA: TGTGCCAGCAGCCCACCCACCAATGAGCAGTTCTTC
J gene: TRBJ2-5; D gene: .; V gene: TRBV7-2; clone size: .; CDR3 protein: CASSLGQGQGTQYF; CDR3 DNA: TGTGCCAGCAGCTTAGGGCAGGGGCAAGGGACCCAGTACTTC
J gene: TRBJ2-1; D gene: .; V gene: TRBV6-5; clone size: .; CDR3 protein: CASSHGPNNEQFF; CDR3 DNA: TGTGCCAGCAGTCACGGGCCCAACAATGAGCAGTTCTTC
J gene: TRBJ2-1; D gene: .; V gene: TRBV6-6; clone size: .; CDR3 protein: CATAEGRSSYNEQFF; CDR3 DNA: TGTGCCACCGCGGAGGGAAGGAGCTCCTACAATGAGCAGTTCTTC
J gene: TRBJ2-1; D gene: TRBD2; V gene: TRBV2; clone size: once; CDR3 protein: CASRGLREGPDQYYNEQFF; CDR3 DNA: TGTGCCAGCAGGGGACTCCGGGAGGGCCCCGACCAATATTACAATGAGCAGTTCTTC
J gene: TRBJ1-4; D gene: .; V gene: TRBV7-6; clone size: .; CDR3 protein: CASSLEGFDEKLFF; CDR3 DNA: TGTGCCAGCAGCTTAGAGGGGTTCGATGAAAAACTGTTTTTT
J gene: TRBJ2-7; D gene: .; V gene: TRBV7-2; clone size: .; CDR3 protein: CASSPRFIVGDEQYF; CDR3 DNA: TGTGCCAGCAGCCCACGGTTTATTGTGGGGGACGAGCAGTACTTC
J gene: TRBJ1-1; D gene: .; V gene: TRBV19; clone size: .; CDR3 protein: CASSRQDFSTEAFF; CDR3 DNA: TGTGCCAGTAGTAGACAGGACTTCTCCACTGAAGCTTTCTTT
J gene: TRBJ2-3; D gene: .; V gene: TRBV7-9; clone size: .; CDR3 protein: CASKAGPDTQYF; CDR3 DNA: TGTGCCAGCAAGGCTGGCCCAGATACGCAGTATTTT
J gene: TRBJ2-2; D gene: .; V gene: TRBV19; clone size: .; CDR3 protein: CASRPLDGELFF; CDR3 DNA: TGTGCCAGTAGGCCTTTAGACGGGGAGCTGTTTTTT
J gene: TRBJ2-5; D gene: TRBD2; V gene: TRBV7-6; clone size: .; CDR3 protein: CASSLASLGGEETQYF; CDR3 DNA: TGTGCCAGCAGCTTAGCGAGTTTGGGAGGGGAAGAGACCCAGTACTTC
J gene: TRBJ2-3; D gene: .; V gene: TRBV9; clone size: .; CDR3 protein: CASSVTPVPPDTQYF; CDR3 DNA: TGTGCCAGCAGCGTAACCCCTGTCCCACCAGATACGCAGTATTTT
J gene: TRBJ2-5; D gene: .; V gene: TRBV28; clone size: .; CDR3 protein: CASSLGQTFQETQYF; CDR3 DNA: TGTGCCAGCAGTTTAGGCCAAACATTCCAAGAGACCCAGTACTTC
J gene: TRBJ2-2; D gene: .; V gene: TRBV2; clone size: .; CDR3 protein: CASSTGLGTGELFF; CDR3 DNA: TGTGCCAGCAGTACGGGACTCGGCACCGGGGAGCTGTTTTTT
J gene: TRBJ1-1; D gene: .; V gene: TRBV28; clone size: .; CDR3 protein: CASSFWGGGDTEAFF; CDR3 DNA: TGTGCCAGCAGTTTTTGGGGAGGGGGGGACACTGAAGCTTTCTTT
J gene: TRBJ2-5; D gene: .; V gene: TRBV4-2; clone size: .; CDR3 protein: CASRGRHKETQYF; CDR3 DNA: TGTGCCAGCAGAGGGAGACATAAAGAGACCCAGTACTTC
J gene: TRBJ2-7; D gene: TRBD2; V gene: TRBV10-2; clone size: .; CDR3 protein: CASIVPETSGSYEQYF; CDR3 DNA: TGCGCCAGCATTGTACCCGAGACTAGCGGGAGTTACGAGCAGTACTTC
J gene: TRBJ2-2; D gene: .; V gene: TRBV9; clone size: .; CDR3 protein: CASSVVENSYTGELFF; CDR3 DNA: TGTGCCAGCAGCGTAGTTGAGAACAGCTACACCGGGGAGCTGTTTTTT
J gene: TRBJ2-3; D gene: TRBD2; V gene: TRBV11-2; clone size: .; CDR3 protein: CASSLGLAADTQYF; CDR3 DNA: TGTGCCAGCAGCTTAGGACTAGCCGCAGATACGCAGTATTTT
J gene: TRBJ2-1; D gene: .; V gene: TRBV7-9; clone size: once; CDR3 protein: CASSLSDEQFF; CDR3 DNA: TGTGCCAGCAGCCTCTCGGATGAGCAGTTCTTC
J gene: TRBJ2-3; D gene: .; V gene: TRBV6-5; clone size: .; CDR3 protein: CASTSRPESGDTQYF; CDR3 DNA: TGTGCCAGCACCTCAAGGCCAGAGTCGGGGGATACGCAGTATTTT
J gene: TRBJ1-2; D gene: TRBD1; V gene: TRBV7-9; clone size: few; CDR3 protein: CASRQDRGSGYGYTF; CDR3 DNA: TGTGCCAGCAGACAGGACAGGGGGAGCGGATATGGCTACACCTTC
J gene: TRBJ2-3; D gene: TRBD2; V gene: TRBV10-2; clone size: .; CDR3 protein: CASNRGDRTDTQYF; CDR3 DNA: TGCGCCAGCAACCGGGGGGATCGCACAGATACGCAGTATTTT
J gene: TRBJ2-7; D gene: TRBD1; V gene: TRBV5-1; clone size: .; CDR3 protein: CASSGGQGSSYEQYF; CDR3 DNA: TGCGCCAGCAGCGGGGGACAGGGAAGCTCCTACGAGCAGTACTTC
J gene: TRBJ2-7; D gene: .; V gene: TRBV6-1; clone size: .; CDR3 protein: CASNQGLNEQYF; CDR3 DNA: TGTGCCAGCAACCAAGGTTTGAACGAGCAGTACTTC
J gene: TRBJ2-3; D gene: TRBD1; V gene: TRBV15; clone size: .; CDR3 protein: CATAEGAMGRTDTQYF; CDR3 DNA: TGTGCCACCGCAGAGGGGGCGATGGGTCGCACAGATACGCAGTATTTT
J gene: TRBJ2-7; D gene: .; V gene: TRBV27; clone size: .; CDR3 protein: CASSFLGGSYEQYF; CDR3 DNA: TGTGCCAGCAGTTTTTTGGGGGGCTCCTACGAGCAGTACTTC